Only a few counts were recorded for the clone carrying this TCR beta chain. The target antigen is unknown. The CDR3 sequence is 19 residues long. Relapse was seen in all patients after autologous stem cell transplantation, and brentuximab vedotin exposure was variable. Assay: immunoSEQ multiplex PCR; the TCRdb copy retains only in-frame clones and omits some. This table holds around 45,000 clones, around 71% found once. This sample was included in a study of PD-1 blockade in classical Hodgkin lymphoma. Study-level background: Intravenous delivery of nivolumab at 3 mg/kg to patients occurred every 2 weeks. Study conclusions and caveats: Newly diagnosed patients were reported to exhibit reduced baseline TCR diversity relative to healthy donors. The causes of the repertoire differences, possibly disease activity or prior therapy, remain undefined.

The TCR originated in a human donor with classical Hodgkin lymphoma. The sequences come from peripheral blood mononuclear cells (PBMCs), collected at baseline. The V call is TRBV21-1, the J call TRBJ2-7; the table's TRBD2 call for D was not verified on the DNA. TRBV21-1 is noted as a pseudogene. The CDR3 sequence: CASSNRTFCAGGGSYEQYF. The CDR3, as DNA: TGTGCCAGCAGCAATCGAACTTTTTGTGCGGGAGGGGGCTCCTACGAGCAGTACTTC.